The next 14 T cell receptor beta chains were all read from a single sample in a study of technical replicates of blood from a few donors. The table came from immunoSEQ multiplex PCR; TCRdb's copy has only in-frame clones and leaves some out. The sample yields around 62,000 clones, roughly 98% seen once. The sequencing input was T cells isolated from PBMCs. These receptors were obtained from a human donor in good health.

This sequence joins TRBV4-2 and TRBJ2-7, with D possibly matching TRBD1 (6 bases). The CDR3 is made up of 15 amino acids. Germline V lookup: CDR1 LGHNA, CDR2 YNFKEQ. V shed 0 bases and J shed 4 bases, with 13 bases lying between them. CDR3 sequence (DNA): TGTGCCAGCAGCCAAGATAGTCACAGGGCTTACGAGCAGTACTTC. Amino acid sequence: CASSQDSHRAYEQYF.

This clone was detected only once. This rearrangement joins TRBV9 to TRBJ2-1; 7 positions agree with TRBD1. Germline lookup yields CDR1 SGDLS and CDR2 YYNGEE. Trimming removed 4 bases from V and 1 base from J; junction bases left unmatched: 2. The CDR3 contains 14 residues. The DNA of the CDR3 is TGTGCCAGCAGCCAACAGGGGTCCTACAATGAGCAGTTCTTC. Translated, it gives CASSQQGSYNEQFF.

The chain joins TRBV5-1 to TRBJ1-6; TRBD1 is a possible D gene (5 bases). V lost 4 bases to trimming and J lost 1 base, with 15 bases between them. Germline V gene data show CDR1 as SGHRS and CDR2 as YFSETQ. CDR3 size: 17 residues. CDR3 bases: TGCGCCAGCAGCCGGGGGGGGGATGCGTCCTATAATTCACCCCTCCACTTT. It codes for CASSRGGDASYNSPLHF.

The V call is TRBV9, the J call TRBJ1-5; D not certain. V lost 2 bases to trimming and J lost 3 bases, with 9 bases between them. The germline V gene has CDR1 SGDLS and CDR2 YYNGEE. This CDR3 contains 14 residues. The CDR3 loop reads CASSVGPLNQPQHF. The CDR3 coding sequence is TGTGCCAGCAGCGTGGGCCCCCTCAATCAGCCCCAGCATTTT.

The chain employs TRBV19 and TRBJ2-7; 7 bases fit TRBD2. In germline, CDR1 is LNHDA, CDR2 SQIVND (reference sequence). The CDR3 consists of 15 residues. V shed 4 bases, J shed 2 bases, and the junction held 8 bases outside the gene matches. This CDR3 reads CASSTAAGRTYEQYF. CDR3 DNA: TGTGCCAGTAGTACCGCAGCGGGACGAACCTACGAGCAGTACTTC.

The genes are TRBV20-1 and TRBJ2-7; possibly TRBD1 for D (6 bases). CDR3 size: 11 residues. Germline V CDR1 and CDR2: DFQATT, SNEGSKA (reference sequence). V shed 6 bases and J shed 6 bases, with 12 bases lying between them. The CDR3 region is CSAPQGGEQYF. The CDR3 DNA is TGCAGTGCACCACAGGGCGGCGAGCAGTACTTC.

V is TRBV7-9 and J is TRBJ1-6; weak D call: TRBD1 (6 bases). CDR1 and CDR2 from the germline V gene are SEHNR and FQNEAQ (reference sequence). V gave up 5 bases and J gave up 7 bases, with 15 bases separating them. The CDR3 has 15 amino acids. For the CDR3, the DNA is TGTGCCAGCAGCGGTACGGGACACCTGAATTCACCCCTCCACTTT. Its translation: CASSGTGHLNSPLHF.

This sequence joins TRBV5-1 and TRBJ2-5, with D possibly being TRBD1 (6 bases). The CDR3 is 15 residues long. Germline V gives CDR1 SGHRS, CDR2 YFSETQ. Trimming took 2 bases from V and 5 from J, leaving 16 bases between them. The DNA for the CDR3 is TGCGCCAGCAGCTTCCACGGACAGCGGCGGGAGACCCAGTACTTC. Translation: CASSFHGQRRETQYF.

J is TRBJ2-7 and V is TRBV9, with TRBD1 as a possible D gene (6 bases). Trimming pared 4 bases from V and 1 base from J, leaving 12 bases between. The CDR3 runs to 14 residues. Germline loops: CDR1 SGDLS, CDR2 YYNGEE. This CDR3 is CASSPQGLSYEQYF. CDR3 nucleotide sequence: TGTGCCAGCAGCCCGCAGGGGCTGTCCTACGAGCAGTACTTC.

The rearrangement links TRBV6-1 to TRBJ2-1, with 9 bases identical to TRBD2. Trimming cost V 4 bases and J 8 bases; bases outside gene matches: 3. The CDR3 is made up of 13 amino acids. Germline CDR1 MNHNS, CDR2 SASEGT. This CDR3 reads CASSGLAGYEQFF. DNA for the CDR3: TGTGCCAGCAGTGGCCTAGCGGGATATGAGCAGTTCTTC.

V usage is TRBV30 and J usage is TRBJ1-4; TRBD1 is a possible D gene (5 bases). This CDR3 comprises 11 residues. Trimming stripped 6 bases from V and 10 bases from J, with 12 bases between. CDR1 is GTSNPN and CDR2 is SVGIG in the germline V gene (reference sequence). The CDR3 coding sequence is TGTGCCTGTTGGGACGGGGGAAAACTGTTTTTT. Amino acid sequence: CACWDGGKLFF.

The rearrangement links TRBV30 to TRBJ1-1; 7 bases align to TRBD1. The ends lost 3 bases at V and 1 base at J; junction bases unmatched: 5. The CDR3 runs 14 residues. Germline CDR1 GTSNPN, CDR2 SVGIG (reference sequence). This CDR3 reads CAWRGDSENTEAFF. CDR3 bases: TGTGCCTGGAGGGGGGACAGTGAGAACACTGAAGCTTTCTTT.

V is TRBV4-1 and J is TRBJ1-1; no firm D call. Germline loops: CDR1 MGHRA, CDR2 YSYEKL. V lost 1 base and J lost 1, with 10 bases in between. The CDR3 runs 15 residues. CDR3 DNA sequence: TGCGCCAGCAGCCAAGTTTGGGCAGCGAACACTGAAGCTTTCTTT. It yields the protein CASSQVWAANTEAFF.

The CDR3 reads CASSLWDSDTQYF. The CDR3 region has the DNA TGCGCCAGCAGCTTGTGGGACTCAGATACGCAGTATTTT. The genes are TRBV5-1 and TRBJ2-3; a possible D gene is TRBD2 (6 bases). The CDR3 sequence is 13 residues long. Trimming removed 1 base at V and 4 bases at J, with 7 bases between. CDR1 and CDR2 from the germline V gene are SGHRS and YFSETQ.